Sequencing of this T cell receptor (beta chain) was carried out in a study of cytotoxic CD8 clonotypes in ibrutinib-treated CLL. Overall study: Enrolment comprised 11 relapsed/refractory and over 14 treatment-naive patients; under 18 were IGHV unmutated. Partial response occurred in approximately 24 patients and complete response in 2; at median approximately 68 months, approximately 15 remained remitted and about 12 progressed.

J was trimmed by 4 bases and V by 1 base; bases with no gene match: 1. The CDR3 extends over 16 amino acids. The V gene's germline CDR1 is LNHDA and CDR2 SQIVND (reference sequence). Produced via immunoSEQ multiplex PCR; TCRdb's table is partial and in-frame only. The data contain roughly 40,000 clones, roughly three quarters of them singletons. This rearrangement joins TRBV19 to TRBJ2-3; 14 nucleotides match TRBD2. The receptor was derived from a human donor with chronic lymphocytic leukemia. The specimen comprised PBMCs, sampled after 12 months of ibrutinib treatment. The CDR3 DNA is TGTGCCAGTAGTATAGGACTAGCGGGAGGGGCAGATACGCAGTATTTT. It translates to CASSIGLAGGADTQYF.